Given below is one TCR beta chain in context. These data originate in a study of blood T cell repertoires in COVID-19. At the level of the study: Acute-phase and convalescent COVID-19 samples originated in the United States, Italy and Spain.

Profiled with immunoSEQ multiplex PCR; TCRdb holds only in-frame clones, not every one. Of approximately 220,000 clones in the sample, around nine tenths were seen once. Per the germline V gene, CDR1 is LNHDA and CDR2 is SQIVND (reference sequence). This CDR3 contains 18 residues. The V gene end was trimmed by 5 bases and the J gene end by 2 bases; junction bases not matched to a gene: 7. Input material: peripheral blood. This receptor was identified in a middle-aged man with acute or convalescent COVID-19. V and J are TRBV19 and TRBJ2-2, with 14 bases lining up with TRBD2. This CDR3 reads CASSFGLAGGPNTGELFF. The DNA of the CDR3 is TGTGCCAGTAGTTTCGGACTAGCGGGGGGCCCTAACACCGGGGAGCTGTTTTTT.